This T cell receptor beta chain was sequenced in a study of patients and donors after allogeneic stem cell transplantation. The CDR3 consists of 16 residues. The V gene's germline CDR1 is MGHRA and CDR2 YSYEKL. Trimming took 2 bases from V and 10 from J; bases not matched to a gene: 7. MiXCR, run by TCRdb on the RT-PCR reads, gives a single entry per CDR3 protein. The sample records hundreds of thousands of distinct CDR3 sequences, roughly 17% being singletons. A few counts support this clonotype. This sequence was found in a human donor who was either an allogeneic HSCT recipient or a stem cell or donor lymphocyte infusion donor (not recorded which). It is not recorded whose cells these are; they may come from a transplant donor. Sequencing used blood, either unsorted or a sorted T cell fraction (not recorded which). This sequence joins TRBV4-1 and TRBJ2-1; 14 bases map to TRBD2. CDR3 sequence reads: CASSQPTSGRAQEQFF. The CDR3 DNA sequence: TGCGCCAGCAGCCAACCGACTAGCGGGAGGGCCCAGGAGCAGTTCTTC.